These 25 T cell receptor beta chains share one sample of origin, sequenced in a study of blood T cells in healthy people across ages. It was with a sample-barcoded 5' primer and a J-beta primer mix that a second PCR of roughly 6 to 12 cycles was run. TCRdb reanalysed the 5' RACE reads using MiXCR and keeps one entry per CDR3 protein. This table has about 930,000 distinct CDR3 sequences, almost 30% appearing once. The data also belong to a second study, concerning T cells of mothers and their children.

Sequencing was carried out using blood. The receptor source for this set is a woman aged 35 to 49 in good health.

The chain carries TRBV12-3 or TRBV12-4 and TRBJ2-7, with a tentative D call TRBD1 (6 bases). The CDR3 is made up of 14 amino acids. Trimming shortened V by 4 bases and J by 2 bases, and 12 bases separated the two germline ends. The CDR3 loop reads CASSSTRGPYEQYF. DNA for the CDR3: TGTGCCAGCAGTTCGACCAGGGGCCCCTACGAGCAGTACTTC.

To note about this clonotype: Possible read error: a much larger clone is one base away. This chain joins TRBV7-2 and TRBJ2-4; D may correspond to TRBD1 or TRBD2 (7 bases each). The J call is uncertain, as TRBJ2-7 better fits the DNA end. In germline, CDR1 is SGHTA, CDR2 FQGNSA. CDR3 size: 14 residues. The CDR3 region has the DNA TGTGCCAGCAGCCCCCAGGGGGGGCTGTACGAGCAGTACTTC. Translation gives CASSPQGGLYEQYF.

The chain combines TRBV11-1 with TRBJ1-2; D is possibly TRBD1 (5 bases). Germline V lookup: CDR1 SGHAT, CDR2 FQDESV (reference sequence). The ends were cut back, 4 bases at V and 4 bases at J, with 16 bases in the middle. The CDR3 runs 15 residues. As DNA, the CDR3 is TGTGCCAGCAGCTCGACCCCCGGGGGGGGCTATGGCTACACCTTC. This translates into CASSSTPGGGYGYTF.

This rearrangement joins TRBV7-2 to TRBJ2-1; D uncertain. Germline V gene lookup returns CDR1 SGHTA and CDR2 FQGNSA. V lost 3 bases, J lost 8 bases, and 8 bases lay in between. This CDR3 region has 12 residues. CDR3 sequence reads: CASSLLAYEQFF. The CDR3 region has the DNA TGTGCCAGCAGCTTGTTAGCCTATGAGCAGTTCTTC.

This clonotype was counted a few times. Because it lacks the conserved phenylalanine or tryptophan at the end, this CDR3 is likely a read error. The chain has TRBV6-6 and TRBJ1-6, with D unclear. The V end was cut by 8 bases, the J end by 7 bases, with 18 bases between. Germline CDR1 reads MNHNY; CDR2 reads SVGAGI (reference sequence). The CDR3 has 15 amino acids. CDR3 loop: CASLLAGRRNSPLHL. The CDR3, as DNA: TGTGCCAGCCTCTTAGCCGGACGACGGAATTCACCCCTCCACTTG.

There are a few counts of this clonotype. Its ends do not fully match the called genes, so a read error is possible. This rearrangement joins TRBV20-1 to TRBJ1-4; D is ambiguous. The CDR3 runs 14 residues. The germline gives CDR1 DFQATT, CDR2 SNEGSKA (reference sequence). CDR3 sequence: CGAGPGATNEKLFF. The CDR3, as DNA: TGCGGTGCTGGCCCCGGGGCAACTAATGAAAAACTGTTTTTT.

A single count supports this clonotype. This sequence joins TRBV4-3 and TRBJ2-3; no reliable D call. V was cut by 0 bases and J by 2 bases, with 6 bases left in between. This CDR3 comprises 14 residues. The germline V gene encodes CDR1 LGHNA and CDR2 YSLEER. The CDR3 DNA follows: TGCGCCAGCAGCCAAGACACCAACACAGATACGCAGTATTTT. This codes for CASSQDTNTDTQYF.

The chain has TRBV7-3 and TRBJ2-3; the D is unclear. V was trimmed by 0 bases and J by 4 bases, leaving 8 bases between them. The germline V gene encodes CDR1 SGHTA and CDR2 FQGTGA. There are 14 residues in the CDR3. This CDR3 is CASSLTSFADTQYF. CDR3 DNA sequence: TGTGCCAGCAGCTTAACCAGCTTCGCAGATACGCAGTATTTT.

The V call is TRBV28, the J call TRBJ2-1; D is undetermined. In germline, CDR1 is MDHEN, CDR2 SYDVKM. The length of the CDR3 is 13 residues. V was trimmed by 2 bases and J by 8 bases, leaving 10 bases between them. The CDR3 DNA is TGTGCCAGCAGTTTAATGGTGGCCCATGAGCAGTTCTTC. It codes for CASSLMVAHEQFF.

The rearrangement links TRBV7-7 to TRBJ2-5, with D perhaps being TRBD1 or TRBD2 (6 bases each). From germline, CDR1 is SSHAT and CDR2 FNYEAQ (reference sequence). The length of the CDR3 is 14 residues. The DNA of the CDR3 is TGTGCTAGCGGTAACAGGGCATTGGGAGAGACCCAGTACTTC. Translating it yields CASGNRALGETQYF.

This clonotype was observed a handful of times. The CDR3 nucleotides are TGTGCCAGCAGCGCAAGACAGGGGGCCGGCAATCAGCCCCAGCATTTT. It yields the protein CASSARQGAGNQPQHF. The gene calls are TRBV5-5 and TRBJ1-5; TRBD1 matches at 10 bases. This CDR3 comprises 16 residues. Germline values: CDR1 SGHKS, CDR2 YYEKEE (reference sequence). The V gene end was trimmed by 4 bases and the J gene end by 2 bases; junction bases not matched to a gene: 6.

The V call is TRBV7-2, the J call TRBJ1-6; the match to TRBD1 covers 7 bases. The V segment lost 2 bases and the J segment 18 bases; nucleotides outside the gene matches: 7. The CDR3 is 12 amino acids. Germline V gives CDR1 SGHTA, CDR2 FQGNSA. DNA of the CDR3: TGTGCCAGCAGCTTAAGGACAGGCAAGGCCCACTTT. Translating gives CASSLRTGKAHF.

Concerning this clonotype itself: A read error may explain this, as a much larger clone is one base away. The chain combines TRBV10-3 with TRBJ1-2, with D possibly matching TRBD1 (5 bases). The CDR3 is 12 amino acids. Germline V lookup: CDR1 ENHRY, CDR2 SYGVKD. The V and J ends lost 11 bases and 8 bases respectively, with 18 bases between them. The CDR3: CAASRPGFGYTF. The CDR3 DNA is TGTGCCGCCTCAAGGCCAGGGTTCGGCTACACCTTC.

The rearrangement uses TRBV5-5 and TRBJ1-2; D is undetermined. Germline V gives CDR1 SGHKS, CDR2 YYEKEE (reference sequence). Trimming took 4 bases from V and 8 from J, leaving 21 bases between them. CDR3 length: 15 amino acids. As DNA, the CDR3 is TGTGCCAGCAGCCTGACGCCACCAGACTTCACGGGCTACACCTTC. This sequence encodes CASSLTPPDFTGYTF.

This clonotype has a count of ten or more. Sequence at one end of the junction differs from germline and may be a read error. The chain recombines TRBV12-3 or TRBV12-4 with TRBJ2-1; TRBD1 matches at 7 bases. The CDR3 length is 13 residues. Here the CDR3 reads CASSQDRDNEQFF. In DNA, the CDR3 is TGCGCCAGCAGCCAAGACAGGGACAATGAGCAGTTCTTC.

This chain connects TRBV5-1 to TRBJ2-7; D possibly uses TRBD1 or TRBD2 (5 bases each). CDR3 size: 13 residues. The germline V and J ends were trimmed by 4 bases and 2 bases, with 10 bases remaining between them. CDR1 is SGHRS, CDR2 YFSETQ, per germline. CDR3 coding DNA: TGCGCCAGCAGCCTCCGGGACCCCTACGAGCAGTACTTC. The encoded protein is CASSLRDPYEQYF.

The CDR3 protein is CASSLISEVDGAFF. The CDR3, as DNA: TGCGCCAGCAGCTTGATCTCAGAGGTGGACGGCGCTTTCTTT. This sequence joins TRBV5-1 and TRBJ1-1; D is unclear. V was trimmed by 1 base and J by 11 bases, leaving 18 bases between them. The CDR3 length is 14 residues. Germline loops: CDR1 SGHRS, CDR2 YFSETQ.

This clonotype was counted ten times or more. The chain joins TRBV2 to TRBJ2-7, with D possibly TRBD1 on 6 matching bases. V shed 1 base and J shed 2 bases, with 15 bases lying between them. In germline, CDR1 is SNHLY, CDR2 FYNNEI. The CDR3 contains 16 residues. The CDR3 DNA sequence: TGTGCCAGCAGTGAAGTATACAGGGACGTCGCCTACGAGCAGTACTTC. It translates to CASSEVYRDVAYEQYF.

The chain has TRBV30 and TRBJ1-5; D is unclear. This CDR3 contains 14 residues. V lost 2 bases and J lost 4, with 12 bases in between. The germline V gene encodes CDR1 GTSNPN and CDR2 SVGIG (reference sequence). The DNA for the CDR3 is TGTGCCTGGAGTAAATCGGACGGGAATCAGCCCCAGCATTTT. Translated: CAWSKSDGNQPQHF.

The V and J genes are TRBV20-1 and TRBJ2-5; 10 bases agree with TRBD2. The CDR3 length is 14 residues. Germline CDR1 DFQATT, CDR2 SNEGSKA (reference sequence). J gave up 5 bases and V 7 bases, and 10 bases lay outside the gene matches. The CDR3 protein is CSVPGLATWETQYF. The CDR3 region has the DNA TGCAGTGTCCCGGGACTAGCGACGTGGGAGACCCAGTACTTC.

This clonotype was recorded at least ten times. The chain employs TRBV7-8 and TRBJ2-5, with D perhaps matching TRBD1 (6 bases). This CDR3 comprises 15 residues. V was cut by 1 base and J by 0 bases, with 9 bases left in between. Per the germline V gene, CDR1 is SGHVS and CDR2 is FQNEAQ. The CDR3 nucleotides read TGTGCCAGCAGCTTAGATGGGGGCTACCAAGAGACCCAGTACTTC. Translation gives CASSLDGGYQETQYF.

This clonotype was counted a few times. The genes are TRBV30 and TRBJ1-2; 8 bases fit TRBD1. V lost 2 bases to trimming and J lost 5 bases; unmatched junction nucleotides: 4. Per the germline V gene, CDR1 is GTSNPN and CDR2 is SVGIG (reference sequence). CDR3 length: 13 residues. CDR3 nucleotides: TGTGCCTGGAGTTCAGGACAGGGTTATGGCTACACCTTC. Amino acids: CAWSSGQGYGYTF.

This clonotype turned up a few times. The chain is built from TRBV7-9 and TRBJ2-4; D might be TRBD2 (5 bases). V lost 5 bases and J lost 2, with 13 bases in between. Germline V gene lookup returns CDR1 SEHNR and CDR2 FQNEAQ (reference sequence). The CDR3 covers 15 residues. CDR3 residues: CASSPAGVSKNIQYF. DNA of the CDR3: TGTGCCAGCAGCCCAGCCGGGGTTTCCAAAAACATTCAGTACTTC.

This clonotype was counted only a few times. V gene TRBV5-1 combines with J gene TRBJ2-7; TRBD1 is a possible D gene (6 bases). CDR1 is SGHRS and CDR2 is YFSETQ in the germline V gene. V gave up 7 bases and J gave up 2 bases, with 16 bases separating them. The CDR3 is made up of 14 amino acids. The CDR3 sequence: CASGKTGVTYEQYF. In DNA, the CDR3 is TGCGCCAGCGGAAAGACAGGAGTTACCTACGAGCAGTACTTC.

The chain links TRBV11-2 to TRBJ2-3; D perhaps matches TRBD1 (6 bases). V was shortened by 4 bases and J by 4 bases, with 12 bases between the two germline ends. This CDR3 has 14 residues. Germline CDR1 SGHAT, CDR2 FQNNGV. This CDR3 is CASSSWDTADTQYF. CDR3 coding DNA: TGTGCCAGCAGCTCCTGGGACACGGCAGATACGCAGTATTTT.